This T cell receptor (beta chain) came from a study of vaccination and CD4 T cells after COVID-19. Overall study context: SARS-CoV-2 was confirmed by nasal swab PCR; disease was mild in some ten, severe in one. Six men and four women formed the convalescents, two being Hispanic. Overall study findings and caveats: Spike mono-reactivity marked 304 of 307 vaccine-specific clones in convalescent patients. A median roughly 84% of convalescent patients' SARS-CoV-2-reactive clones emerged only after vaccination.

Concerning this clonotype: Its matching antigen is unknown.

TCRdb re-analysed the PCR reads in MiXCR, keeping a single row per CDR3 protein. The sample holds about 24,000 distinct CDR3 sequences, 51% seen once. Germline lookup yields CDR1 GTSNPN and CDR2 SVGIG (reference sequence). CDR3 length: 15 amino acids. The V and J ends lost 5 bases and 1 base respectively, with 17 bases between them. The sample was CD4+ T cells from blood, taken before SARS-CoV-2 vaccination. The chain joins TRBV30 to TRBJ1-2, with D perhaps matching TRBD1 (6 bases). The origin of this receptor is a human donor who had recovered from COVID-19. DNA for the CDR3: TGTGCCTGGGATCTTGACAGGCGTTTTAACTATGGCTACACCTTC. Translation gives CAWDLDRRFNYGYTF. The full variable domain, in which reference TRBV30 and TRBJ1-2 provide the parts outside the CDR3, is SQTIHQWPATLVQPVGSPLSLECTVEGTSNPNLYWYRQAAGRGLQLLFYSVGIGQISSEVPQNLSASRPQDRQFILSSKKLLLSDSGFYLCAWDLDRRFNYGYTFGSGTRLTVV.